The 10 T cell receptor beta chains below were found in one sample sequenced in a study of blood T cell repertoires in COVID-19. Repertoires were generated with immunoSEQ multiplex PCR, while TCRdb's copy carries only in-frame clones and drops some. The sample records just over 150,000 clones, about 80% being singletons. Sequencing was carried out using peripheral blood. The source is a man aged 60 to 75 with acute or convalescent COVID-19.

The CDR3 sequence: CASSLGSSNQPQHF. As DNA, the CDR3 is TGTGCCAGCAGCCTTGGTAGCAGCAATCAGCCCCAGCATTTT. The rearrangement joins TRBV2 to TRBJ1-5, with no clear D. V gave up 6 bases and J gave up 1 base, with 10 bases separating them. CDR1 and CDR2 from the germline V gene are SNHLY and FYNNEI. CDR3 length equals 14 residues.

The chain links TRBV27 to TRBJ2-7; no clear D. The CDR3 is 11 residues long. Per germline, CDR1 MNHEY and CDR2 SMNVEV (reference sequence). Trimming removed 4 bases at V and 5 bases at J, with 6 bases between. The CDR3 region has the DNA TGTGCCAGCAGTTCCCGGGACGAGCAGTACTTC. Protein product: CASSSRDEQYF.

The chain joins TRBV27 to TRBJ1-4, with unresolved D. This CDR3 spans 14 amino acids. The germline V gene encodes CDR1 MNHEY and CDR2 SMNVEV (reference sequence). V gave up 3 bases and J gave up 5 bases, with 10 bases separating them. The CDR3 DNA follows: TGTGCCAGCAGTTTTTGGCCCTTGAATGAAAAACTGTTTTTT. It specifies CASSFWPLNEKLFF.

Concerning this clone itself: The sample holds other DNA sequences that translate to the same CDR3. The CDR3 coding sequence is TGTGCCAGCTCACCCCCGCGCTCTGGGGCCAACGTCCTGACTTTC. This gives the protein CASSPPRSGANVLTF. The chain uses TRBV18 and TRBJ2-6; no firm D call. From germline, CDR1 is KGHSH and CDR2 LQKENI. This CDR3 contains 15 residues. V shed 3 bases and J shed 0 bases, with 6 bases lying between them.

V gene TRBV10-3 combines with J gene TRBJ1-1, with 7 bases that match TRBD1. The CDR3 has 14 amino acids. Looked up from germline, CDR1 is ENHRY and CDR2 is SYGVKD. J lost 1 base, V lost 6 bases, and 5 bases had no gene match. The CDR3 coding sequence is TGTGCCATCAGCGACAGGGTTGCGAACACTGAAGCTTTCTTT. Its translation is CAISDRVANTEAFF.

The chain is built from TRBV5-1 and TRBJ1-1; tentatively, D is TRBD1 (5 bases). The CDR3 totals 14 residues. V was shortened by 4 bases and J by 4 bases, with 14 bases between the two germline ends. The germline V gene has CDR1 SGHRS and CDR2 YFSETQ. CDR3 sequence (DNA): TGCGCCAGCAGCCCGAGCGGGGGAACCACTGAAGCTTTCTTT. Encoded protein: CASSPSGGTTEAFF.

This chain connects TRBV7-3 to TRBJ2-1; 8 bases fit TRBD1. CDR3 length: 15 amino acids. The germline V gene encodes CDR1 SGHTA and CDR2 FQGTGA. J lost 0 bases, V lost 5 bases, and 3 bases had no gene match. In DNA form, the CDR3 reads TGTGCCAGCAGCCGGGACAGGAGCTCCTACAATGAGCAGTTCTTC. Residues: CASSRDRSSYNEQFF.

This clone was observed a single time. The chain employs TRBV27 and TRBJ2-1; D remains unclear. Germline assignment: CDR1 MNHEY and CDR2 SMNVEV (reference sequence). Trimming left V 0 bases short and J 2 bases short, with 14 bases between. This CDR3 region has 17 residues. CDR3 amino acids: CASSLSFGELAYNEQFF. The CDR3 region has the DNA TGTGCCAGCAGTTTATCCTTCGGAGAGCTTGCCTACAATGAGCAGTTCTTC.

In its sample, this clone was seen once. The chain uses TRBV19 and TRBJ2-7; 9 bases map to TRBD2. Germline lookup yields CDR1 LNHDA and CDR2 SQIVND (reference sequence). Germline trimming cut 3 bases from V and 7 bases from J; bases unmatched to any gene: 13. There are 16 residues in the CDR3. The CDR3 is CASSISPSGIKTEQYF. Written as DNA, the CDR3 is TGTGCCAGTAGTATTAGTCCTAGCGGGATAAAAACGGAGCAGTACTTC.

The chain carries TRBV15 and TRBJ2-5; 10 positions agree with TRBD1. Trimming cost V 1 base and J 2 bases; bases outside gene matches: 4. CDR3 length: 16 amino acids. Germline V CDR1 and CDR2: LNHNV, YYDKDF (reference sequence). CDR3 in amino acids: CATSRGRTGGQETQYF. CDR3 DNA: TGTGCCACCAGCAGAGGAAGGACAGGGGGACAAGAGACCCAGTACTTC. Full variable domain (rest looked up from reference TRBV15 and TRBJ2-5): DAMVIQNPRYQVTQFGKPVTLSCSQTLNHNVMYWYQQKSSQAPKLLFHYYDKDFNNEADTPDNFQSRRPNTSFCFLDIRSPGLGDTAMYLCATSRGRTGGQETQYFGPGTRLLVL.